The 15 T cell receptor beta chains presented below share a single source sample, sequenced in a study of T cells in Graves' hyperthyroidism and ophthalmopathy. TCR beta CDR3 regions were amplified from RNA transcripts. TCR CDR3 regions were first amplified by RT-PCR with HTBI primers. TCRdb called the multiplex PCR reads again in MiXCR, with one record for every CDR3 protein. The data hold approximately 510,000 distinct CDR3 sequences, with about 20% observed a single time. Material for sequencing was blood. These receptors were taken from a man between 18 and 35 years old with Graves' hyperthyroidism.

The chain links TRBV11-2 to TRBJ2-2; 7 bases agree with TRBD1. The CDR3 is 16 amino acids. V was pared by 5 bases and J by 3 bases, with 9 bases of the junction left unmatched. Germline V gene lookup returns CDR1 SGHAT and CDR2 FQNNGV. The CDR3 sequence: CASSTPTGFDTGELFF. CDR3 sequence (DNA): TGTGCCAGCAGCACCCCGACAGGGTTCGACACCGGGGAGCTGTTTTTT.

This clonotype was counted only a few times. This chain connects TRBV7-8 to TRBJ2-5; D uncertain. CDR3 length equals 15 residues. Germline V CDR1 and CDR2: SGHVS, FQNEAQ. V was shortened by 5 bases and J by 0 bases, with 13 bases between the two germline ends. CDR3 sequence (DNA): TGTGCCAGCAGCCTCGAGGAAGGGTACCAAGAGACCCAGTACTTC. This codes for CASSLEEGYQETQYF.

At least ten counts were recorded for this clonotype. The CDR3 here is CASSSYTGQSSYEQYF. CDR3 bases: TGTGCCAGCAGTTCCTACACCGGACAGAGCTCCTACGAGCAGTACTTC. This rearrangement joins TRBV27 to TRBJ2-7; maybe TRBD1 (6 bases). The CDR3 consists of 16 residues. Trimming took off 4 bases at V and 0 bases at J, with 16 bases between the two ends. Looked up from germline, CDR1 is MNHEY and CDR2 is SMNVEV (reference sequence).

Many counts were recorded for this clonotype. CDR3 protein: CASSASTFGDTQYF. In DNA, the CDR3 is TGTGCCAGCAGTGCGTCCACATTTGGAGATACGCAGTATTTT. V usage is TRBV2 and J usage is TRBJ2-3; D is unclear. Germline CDR1 SNHLY, CDR2 FYNNEI. The CDR3 has 14 amino acids. Trimming cost V 4 bases and J 5 bases, with 13 bases left between them.

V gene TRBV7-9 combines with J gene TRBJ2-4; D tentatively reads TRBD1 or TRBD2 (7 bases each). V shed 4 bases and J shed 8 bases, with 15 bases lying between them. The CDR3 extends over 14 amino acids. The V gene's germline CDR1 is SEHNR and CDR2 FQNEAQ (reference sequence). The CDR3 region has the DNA TGTGCCAGCAGCTCGGGCAGGGGGGGGGACATTCAGTACTTC. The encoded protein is CASSSGRGGDIQYF.

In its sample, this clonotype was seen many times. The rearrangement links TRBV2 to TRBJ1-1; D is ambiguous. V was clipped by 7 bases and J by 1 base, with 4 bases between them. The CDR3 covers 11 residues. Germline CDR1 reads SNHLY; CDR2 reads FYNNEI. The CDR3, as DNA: TGTGCCAGCACGGAGAACACTGAAGCTTTCTTT. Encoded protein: CASTENTEAFF.

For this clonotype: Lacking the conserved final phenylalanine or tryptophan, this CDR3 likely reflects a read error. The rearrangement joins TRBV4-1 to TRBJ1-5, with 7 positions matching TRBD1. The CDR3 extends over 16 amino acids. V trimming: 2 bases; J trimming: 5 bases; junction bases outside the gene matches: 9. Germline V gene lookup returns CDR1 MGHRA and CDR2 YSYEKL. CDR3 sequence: CASSQTGRQGHQPQHL. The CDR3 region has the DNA TGCGCCAGCAGCCAAACGGGGCGACAGGGACATCAGCCCCAGCATCTT.

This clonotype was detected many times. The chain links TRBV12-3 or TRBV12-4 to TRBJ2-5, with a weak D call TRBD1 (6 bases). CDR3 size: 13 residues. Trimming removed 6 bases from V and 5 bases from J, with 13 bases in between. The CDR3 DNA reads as TGTGCCAGCAGGCAGGGGTCGGGGGAGACCCAGTACTTC. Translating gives CASRQGSGETQYF.

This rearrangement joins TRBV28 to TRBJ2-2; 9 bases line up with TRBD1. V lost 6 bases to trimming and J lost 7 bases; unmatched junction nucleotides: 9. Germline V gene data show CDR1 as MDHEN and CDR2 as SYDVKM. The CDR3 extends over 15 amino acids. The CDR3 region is CASRPSRDRVGELFF. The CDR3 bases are TGTGCCAGCAGGCCTTCCCGGGACAGGGTCGGGGAGCTGTTTTTT.

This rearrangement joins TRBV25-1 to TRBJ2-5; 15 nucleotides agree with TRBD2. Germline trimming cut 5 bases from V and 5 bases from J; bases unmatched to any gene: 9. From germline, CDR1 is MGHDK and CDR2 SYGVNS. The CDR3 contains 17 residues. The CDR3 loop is CASSPWTSGGAFETQYF. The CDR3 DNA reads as TGTGCCAGCAGTCCGTGGACTAGCGGGGGGGCCTTTGAGACCCAGTACTTC. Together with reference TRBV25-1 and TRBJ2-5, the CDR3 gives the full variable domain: EADIYQTPRYLVIGTGKKITLECSQTMGHDKMYWYQQDPGMELHLIHYSYGVNSTEKGDLSSESTVSRIRTEHFPLTLESARPSHTSQYLCASSPWTSGGAFETQYFGPGTRLLVL.

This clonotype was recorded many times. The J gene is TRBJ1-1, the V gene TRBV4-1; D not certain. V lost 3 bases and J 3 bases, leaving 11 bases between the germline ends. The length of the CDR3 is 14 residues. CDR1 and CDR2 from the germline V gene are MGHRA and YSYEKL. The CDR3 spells CASSQLNGDTEAFF. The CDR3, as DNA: TGCGCCAGCAGCCAGCTTAACGGGGACACTGAAGCTTTCTTT.

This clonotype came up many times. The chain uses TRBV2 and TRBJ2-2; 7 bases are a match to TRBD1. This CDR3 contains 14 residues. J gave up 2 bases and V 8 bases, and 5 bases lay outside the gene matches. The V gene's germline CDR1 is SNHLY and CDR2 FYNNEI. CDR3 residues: CASSGTANTGELFF. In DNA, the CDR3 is TGTGCCAGCTCCGGGACAGCTAACACCGGGGAGCTGTTTTTT.

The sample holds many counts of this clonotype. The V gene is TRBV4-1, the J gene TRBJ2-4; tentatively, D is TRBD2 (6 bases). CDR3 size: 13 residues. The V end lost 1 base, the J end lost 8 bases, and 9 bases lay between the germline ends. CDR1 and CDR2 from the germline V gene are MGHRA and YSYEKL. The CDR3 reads CASSQGGGDIQYF. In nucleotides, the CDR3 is TGCGCCAGCAGCCAAGGCGGAGGGGACATTCAGTACTTC.

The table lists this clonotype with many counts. The CDR3: CSARGANQPQHF. The CDR3 DNA follows: TGCAGTGCTAGAGGGGCGAATCAGCCCCAGCATTTT. V is TRBV20-1 and J is TRBJ1-5; D not certain. Trimming removed 1 base from V and 4 bases from J, with 5 bases in between. The germline V gene has CDR1 DFQATT and CDR2 SNEGSKA (reference sequence). This CDR3 has 12 amino acids.

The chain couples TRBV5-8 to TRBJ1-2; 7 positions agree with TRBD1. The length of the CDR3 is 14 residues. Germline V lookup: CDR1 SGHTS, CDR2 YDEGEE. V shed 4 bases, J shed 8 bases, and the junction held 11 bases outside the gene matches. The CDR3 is CASSIKTGRWGYTF. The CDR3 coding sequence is TGTGCCAGCAGCATAAAGACAGGGAGATGGGGCTACACCTTC.